Shown below are 25 T cell receptor beta chains from a single sample sequenced in a study of CD8 T cells in Susac syndrome. Random hexamers were used to reverse transcribe the RNA input (roughly 0.5 to 1 ug). TCRdb reprocessed the immunoSEQ multiplex PCR reads via MiXCR and lists one record per CDR3 protein. The sample contains some 130,000 distinct CDR3 sequences, about 95% of which appear only once. The sequencing sample was made of CD8+ T cells from PBMCs. The receptors stem from a human donor with Susac syndrome.

The chain combines TRBV12-3 or TRBV12-4 with TRBJ2-1; D is perhaps TRBD1 (6 bases). This CDR3 has 15 amino acids. V was cut by 6 bases and J by 8 bases, with 20 bases left in between. CDR3 nucleotide sequence: TGTGCCAGCAGACTCAGGGGACGTGATGATGATGAGCAGTTCTTC. It specifies CASRLRGRDDDEQFF.

This chain connects TRBV20-1 to TRBJ2-3, with 7 positions matching TRBD2. V gave up 5 bases and J gave up 3 bases; unmatched junction bases: 17. Germline CDR1 DFQATT, CDR2 SNEGSKA (reference sequence). The length of the CDR3 is 17 residues. The CDR3 spells CSAPRSGEERRTDTQYF. The DNA of the CDR3 is TGCAGTGCTCCCAGGAGCGGGGAAGAGAGGAGGACAGATACGCAGTATTTT.

The V call is TRBV4-1, the J call TRBJ2-6; 8 nucleotides agree with TRBD1. The V segment lost 3 bases and the J segment 2 bases; nucleotides outside the gene matches: 6. CDR1 MGHRA and CDR2 YSYEKL come from the germline V gene. This CDR3 has 17 residues. The CDR3 nucleotides read TGCGCCAGCAGCCATGGAGCACAGGGGGCTGGGGCCAACGTCCTGACTTTC. It codes for CASSHGAQGAGANVLTF.

J is TRBJ2-1 and V is TRBV4-1; 12 bases align to TRBD2. The CDR3 loop spans 16 amino acids. Per germline, CDR1 MGHRA and CDR2 YSYEKL. The V segment lost 5 bases and the J segment 5 bases; nucleotides outside the gene matches: 7. This CDR3 is CASSFPGLAGHNEQFF. The CDR3 nucleotides are TGCGCCAGCAGCTTTCCGGGACTAGCGGGTCACAATGAGCAGTTCTTC.

The chain recombines TRBV29-1 with TRBJ1-1; D unclear. Trimming removed 8 bases at V and 5 bases at J, with 12 bases between. CDR1 SQVTM and CDR2 ANQGSEA come from the germline V gene. The CDR3 length is 11 residues. The CDR3 DNA sequence: TGCAGCCTCGGATTGACTACTGAAGCTTTCTTT. Its protein is CSLGLTTEAFF.

This chain uses TRBV9 with TRBJ2-5; D might be TRBD1 or TRBD2, each matching 6 bases. Trimming removed 2 bases at V and 1 base at J, with 9 bases between. In germline, CDR1 is SGDLS, CDR2 YYNGEE. The CDR3 sequence is 14 residues long. The CDR3 loop is CASSVGGSQETQYF. The DNA of the CDR3 is TGTGCCAGCAGCGTGGGGGGCAGCCAAGAGACCCAGTACTTC.

The gene calls are TRBV11-2 and TRBJ2-1; 11 bases map to TRBD2. The CDR3 covers 16 residues. With V trimmed by 5 bases and J by 3 bases, 6 bases remained unmatched. Germline values: CDR1 SGHAT, CDR2 FQNNGV. The CDR3 bases are TGTGCCAGCAGCCTGCTAGCGGGAGGATTCTACAATGAGCAGTTCTTC. Protein sequence: CASSLLAGGFYNEQFF.

The CDR3 nucleotides read TGTGCCAGCAGCCAAATAGCGGAAAACATTCAGTACTTC. This gives the protein CASSQIAENIQYF. The rearrangement links TRBV14 to TRBJ2-4; D is possibly TRBD2 (6 bases). Germline V CDR1 and CDR2: SGHDN, FVKESK. The germline V and J ends were trimmed by 2 bases and 5 bases, with 7 bases remaining between them. The CDR3 is 13 residues long.

CDR3 sequence: CASSLSLNTGELFF. The CDR3 DNA reads TGTGCCAGCAGTTTATCCCTGAACACCGGGGAGCTGTTTTTT. The chain uses TRBV27 and TRBJ2-2; no clear D. Between the trimmed V and J ends, which lost 0 bases and 1 base, there was a span of 3 bases. CDR3 length equals 14 residues. Looked up from germline, CDR1 is MNHEY and CDR2 is SMNVEV (reference sequence).

Turning to this clonotype: Sequence at one end of the junction differs from germline and may be a read error. The chain employs TRBV20-1 and TRBJ1-1; D is perhaps TRBD1 (6 bases). CDR1 is DFQATT, CDR2 SNEGSKA, per germline (reference sequence). The CDR3 length is 14 residues. The CDR3 region has the DNA TGCAGTGGCGTTTGGGGGGCGGTCGACACTGAAGTTTTCTTT. It encodes CSGVWGAVDTEVFF.

V gene TRBV4-1 combines with J gene TRBJ2-7; TRBD2 matches at 7 bases. The trim removed 0 bases at V and 5 bases at J, leaving 7 bases unmatched. The CDR3 totals 15 residues. Germline V CDR1 and CDR2: MGHRA, YSYEKL. CDR3 nucleotide sequence: TGCGCCAGCAGCCAAGAGATGCGGGAGAGTAACGAGCAGTACTTC. Its protein product is CASSQEMRESNEQYF.

V gene TRBV29-1 combines with J gene TRBJ2-1; D may be TRBD1 (5 bases). CDR3 length: 11 amino acids. V was pared by 4 bases and J by 5 bases, with 6 bases between. CDR1 and CDR2 from the germline V gene are SQVTM and ANQGSEA. The CDR3 nucleotides are TGCAGCGTTGGCAGGGACAATGAGCAGTTCTTC. Its protein is CSVGRDNEQFF.

The V gene is TRBV9, the J gene TRBJ2-3; D remains unclear. V lost 4 bases and J 2 bases, leaving 11 bases between the germline ends. The CDR3 consists of 14 residues. Germline values: CDR1 SGDLS, CDR2 YYNGEE. The CDR3 DNA sequence: TGTGCCAGCAGCCATGCTAGGAACACAGATACGCAGTATTTT. Its translation is CASSHARNTDTQYF.

This clonotype appeared once. The chain employs TRBV27 and TRBJ1-5; the D is unclear. Trimming pared 6 bases from V and 10 bases from J, leaving 13 bases between. The CDR3 totals 12 residues. Germline CDR1 reads MNHEY; CDR2 reads SMNVEV (reference sequence). CDR3: CASSPPNGPQHF. The CDR3 coding sequence is TGTGCCAGCAGCCCCCCGAACGGTCCCCAGCATTTT.

The rearrangement joins TRBV29-1 to TRBJ2-7; TRBD2 agrees at 10 bases. In germline, CDR1 is SQVTM, CDR2 ANQGSEA. J was trimmed by 3 bases and V by 6 bases; bases with no gene match: 8. The CDR3 is made up of 14 amino acids. CDR3 coding DNA: TGCAGCGTGCTCGGGACTAGCGCAGACTACGAGCAGTACTTC. Translation: CSVLGTSADYEQYF.

V is TRBV6-5 and J is TRBJ2-7, with a tentative D call TRBD1 (6 bases). CDR1 is MNHEY, CDR2 SVGAGI, per germline. V lost 2 bases and J 3 bases, leaving 17 bases between the germline ends. CDR3 length: 16 amino acids. CDR3 in DNA: TGTGCCAGCAGTTACGCACCGGGACAAACTAACTACGAGCAGTACTTC. This codes for CASSYAPGQTNYEQYF.

The rearrangement links TRBV4-1 to TRBJ2-7; 8 bases are shared with TRBD2. Unmatched junction bases numbered 11, after V lost 4 bases and J lost 6 bases. Germline-derived CDR1 and CDR2 are MGHRA and YSYEKL. The CDR3 covers 15 residues. The CDR3, as DNA: TGCGCCAGCAGCCCGCGGGGCGGACTAGCCGGCGAGCAGTACTTC. Amino acid sequence: CASSPRGGLAGEQYF.

The chain joins TRBV6-5 to TRBJ2-1; D may be TRBD2 (6 bases). V lost 0 bases and J 5 bases, leaving 17 bases between the germline ends. CDR3 length: 17 amino acids. The germline gives CDR1 MNHEY, CDR2 SVGAGI. The CDR3 bases are TGTGCCAGCAGTTACTCGGGCCGGGACTCCTACCACAATGAGCAGTTCTTC. This sequence encodes CASSYSGRDSYHNEQFF.

This sequence joins TRBV7-3 and TRBJ1-2; D unresolved. Trimming left V 5 bases short and J 7 bases short, with 17 bases between. This CDR3 comprises 14 residues. The germline CDR1 and CDR2 sequences are SGHTA and FQGTGA. In DNA, the CDR3 is TGTGCCAGCAGCCCGAACGGGCCTCTCGGTGGCTACACCTTC. As protein: CASSPNGPLGGYTF. Complete variable domain (other parts from reference TRBV7-3 and TRBJ1-2): GAGVSQTPSNKVTEKGKYVELRCDPISGHTALYWYRQSLGQGPEFLIYFQGTGAADDSGLPNDRFFAVRPEGSVSTLKIQRTERGDSAVYLCASSPNGPLGGYTFGSGTRLTVV.

This sequence joins TRBV28 and TRBJ2-5; D remains unclear. Germline loops: CDR1 MDHEN, CDR2 SYDVKM. CDR3 size: 13 residues. V lost 6 bases to trimming and J lost 8 bases, with 16 bases between them. This CDR3 reads CASSPPRLGTQYF. The CDR3 bases are TGTGCCAGCAGCCCGCCCAGGCTCGGAACCCAGTACTTC. Combining the CDR3 with reference TRBV28 and TRBJ2-5 gives the whole variable domain DVKVTQSSRYLVKRTGEKVFLECVQDMDHENMFWYRQDPGLGLRLIYFSYDVKMKEKGDIPEGYSVSREKKERFSLILESASTNQTSMYLCASSPPRLGTQYFGPGTRLLVL.

V is TRBV5-4 and J is TRBJ2-3; D possibly uses TRBD1 or TRBD2 (6 bases each). The CDR3 spans 14 residues. Germline V CDR1 and CDR2: SGHNT, YYREEE (reference sequence). Trimming shortened V by 4 bases and J by 6 bases, and 15 bases separated the two germline ends. This chain's CDR3 is CASSPRGVVDTQYF. The CDR3 DNA follows: TGTGCCAGCAGCCCTAGGGGGGTCGTGGATACGCAGTATTTT.

The chain employs TRBV29-1 and TRBJ1-1, with D perhaps TRBD1 (5 bases). This CDR3 comprises 14 residues. Germline-derived CDR1 and CDR2 are SQVTM and ANQGSEA. V dropped 0 bases and J dropped 4 bases, with 12 bases sitting between them. The CDR3 region has the DNA TGCAGCGTTGAAGATGATAGCGGGGGCACTGAAGCTTTCTTT. This sequence encodes CSVEDDSGGTEAFF.

The chain uses TRBV29-1 and TRBJ1-2; TRBD1 might be the D (6 bases). Germline CDR1 and CDR2: SQVTM and ANQGSEA. The ends were cut back, 6 bases at V and 4 bases at J, with 15 bases in the middle. The CDR3 length is 13 residues. CDR3 nucleotides: TGCAGCGTACCCCCGGACAGAGCCTATGGCTACACCTTC. Translated, it gives CSVPPDRAYGYTF.

This chain uses TRBV14 with TRBJ2-4; TRBD2 agrees at 8 bases. This CDR3 has 15 residues. V was pared by 0 bases and J by 6 bases, with 4 bases of the junction left unmatched. CDR1 and CDR2 (germline): SGHDN, FVKESK. The CDR3 spells CASSQDGTRGNIQYF. The CDR3 DNA is TGTGCCAGCAGCCAAGACGGGACTAGGGGAAACATTCAGTACTTC. The full variable domain, with the rest looked up from reference TRBV14 and TRBJ2-4, is EAGVTQFPSHSVIEKGQTVTLRCDPISGHDNLYWYRRVMGKEIKFLLHFVKESKQDESGMPNNRFLAERTGGTYSTLKVQPAELEDSGVYFCASSQDGTRGNIQYFGAGTRLSVL.

The chain couples TRBV18 to TRBJ2-1; no clear D gene. Germline CDR1 KGHSH, CDR2 LQKENI. The CDR3 spans 13 residues. Trimming cost V 5 bases and J 8 bases, with 13 bases left between them. In DNA form, the CDR3 reads TGTGCCAGCTCAGGCCCGAAGTCAGATGAGCAGTTCTTC. It encodes CASSGPKSDEQFF.